Listed below are T cell receptor beta chains from one sample, sequenced in a study of cytomegalovirus exposure and HLA in healthy donors. Clones were sequenced by immunoSEQ multiplex PCR, and TCRdb holds only the in-frame ones, with some missing. Found here are 150,000 to 200,000 clones; the top ten clones hold 1.3%. What was sequenced was PBMCs. These receptors came from a woman aged 55-70 years in good health and CMV-seronegative. CDR3s include the opening cysteine and the closing phenylalanine or tryptophan.

CASSLRLSENTIYF	TRBJ1-3	TRBV11-2
CASSLASGTYEQYF	TRBJ2-7	TRBV5-1
CASSQGTYTNEKLFF	TRBJ1-4	TRBV4-1
CASSWDREETQYF	TRBJ2-5	TRBV13
CASSSSLGQQNTEAFF	TRBJ1-1	TRBV7-6
CASSYATGTEQYF	TRBJ2-7	TRBV25-1
CASRLAGGNTDTQYF	TRBJ2-3	TRBV6-5
CASSVSASGAYEQYF	TRBJ2-7	TRBV9
CASSTTGVDYGYTF	TRBJ1-2	TRBV9
CASSQTGDTGELFF	TRBJ2-2	TRBV5-4
CASSSVTSGSYEQYF	TRBJ2-7	TRBV5-1
CASSPQTSSYEQYF	TRBJ2-7	TRBV7-9
CASSVAPRGHYNSPLHF	TRBJ1-6	TRBV9
CASRWGQGANTEAFF	TRBJ1-1	TRBV5-6
CASSQDLRYEQYF	TRBJ2-7	TRBV14
CSVGPSGQGQEYGYTF	TRBJ1-2	TRBV29-1
CASSPRGRGEIYGYTF	TRBJ1-2	TRBV9
CASSLAGGAETQYF	TRBJ2-5	TRBV7-9
CASSPGLDRDYGYTF	TRBJ1-2	TRBV9
CASSFQAGGPGELFF	TRBJ2-2	TRBV7-3
CASSEIRANYGYTF	TRBJ1-2	TRBV25-1
CASSPPGTDYGYTF	TRBJ1-2	TRBV18
CASSLGAGEQFF	TRBJ2-1	TRBV5-5
CASRAGLAVNEQFF	TRBJ2-1	TRBV6-5
CASRYRVSPLHF	TRBJ1-6	TRBV2
CASSSGQTSYGYTF	TRBJ1-2	TRBV28
CASSLDGGRVSYEQYF	TRBJ2-7	TRBV11-2
CASSWDRVSNEQFF	TRBJ2-1	TRBV19
CATDRGYGTEAFF	TRBJ1-1	TRBV6-1
CASSSGLAGYADTQYF	TRBJ2-3	TRBV5-1
CSAGQGYGYTF	TRBJ1-2	TRBV29-1
CASSISRGKEAFF	TRBJ1-1	TRBV19
CATRVASTDTQYF	TRBJ2-3	TRBV5-1
CASSRTGGGNQPQHF	TRBJ1-5	TRBV18
CASSQEGTGRRNTEAFF	TRBJ1-1	TRBV4-3
CAWSDGINEKLFF	TRBJ1-4	TRBV30
CATSPGNQLEKLFF	TRBJ1-4	TRBV15
CATSRDGGTSGSRGTGELFF	TRBJ2-2	TRBV15
CASSLAGTGVYEQYF	TRBJ2-7	TRBV11-3
CASSVAQGNYEQYF	TRBJ2-7	TRBV9
CASSQEQIDLDNEQFF	TRBJ2-1	TRBV14
CASRQGRGQPQHF	TRBJ1-5	TRBV19
CASRRDSRSFGYGYTF	TRBJ1-2	TRBV2
CASSQAPSGSGQETQYF	TRBJ2-5	TRBV14
CASSLGGTYEQYF	TRBJ2-7	TRBV5-1
CASSLIGGGGGETQYF	TRBJ2-5	TRBV5-1
CASSRGTGQETQYF	TRBJ2-5	TRBV5-1
CASRSLRWGTCTDTQYF	TRBJ2-3	TRBV6-4
CASSTRQGSYYEQYF	TRBJ2-7	TRBV11-1
CASSKGHSDDVMNTEAFF	TRBJ1-1	TRBV21-1
CASSRGFYEQYF	TRBJ2-7	TRBV7-9
CASSPGGANYGYTF	TRBJ1-2	TRBV5-4
CASSLGGAGELFF	TRBJ2-2	TRBV7-3
CASSQGRETDTQYF	TRBJ2-3	TRBV7-3